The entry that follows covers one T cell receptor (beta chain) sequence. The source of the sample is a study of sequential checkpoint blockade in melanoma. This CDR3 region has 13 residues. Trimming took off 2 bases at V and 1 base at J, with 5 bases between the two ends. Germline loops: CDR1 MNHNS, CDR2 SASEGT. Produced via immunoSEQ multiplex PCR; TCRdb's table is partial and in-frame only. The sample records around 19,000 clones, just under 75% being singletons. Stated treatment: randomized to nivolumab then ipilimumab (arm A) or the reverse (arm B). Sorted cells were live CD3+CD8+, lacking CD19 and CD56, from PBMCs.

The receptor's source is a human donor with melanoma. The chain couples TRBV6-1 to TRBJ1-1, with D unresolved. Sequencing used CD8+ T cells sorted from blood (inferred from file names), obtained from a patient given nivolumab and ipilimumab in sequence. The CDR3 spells CASSEKQNTEAFF. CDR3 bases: TGTGCCAGCAGTGAAAAGCAGAACACTGAAGCTTTCTTT.